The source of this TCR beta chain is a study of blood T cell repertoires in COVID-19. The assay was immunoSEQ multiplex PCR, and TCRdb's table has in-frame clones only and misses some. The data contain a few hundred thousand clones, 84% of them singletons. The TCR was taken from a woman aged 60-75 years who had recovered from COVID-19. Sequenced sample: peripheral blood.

The CDR3 sequence: CASSLPLAGGAPFGEQFF. The CDR3 DNA follows: TGCGCCAGCAGCCTCCCACTAGCGGGGGGCGCCCCGTTTGGTGAGCAGTTCTTC. This rearrangement joins TRBV4-3 to TRBJ2-1; TRBD2 aligns across 12 bases. The CDR3 totals 18 residues. From germline, CDR1 is LGHNA and CDR2 YSLEER. The ends lost 4 bases at V and 9 bases at J; junction bases unmatched: 16.